Listed below are T cell receptor beta chains from one sample, sequenced in a study of control samples from healthy donors and cancer patients. Here immunoSEQ multiplex PCR was the method, and the copy in TCRdb shows in-frame clones only, minus some. In the table there are approximately 46,000 clones, just over 90% of which are singletons. The sample comprised PBMCs. These receptors all come from a young man with colorectal cancer. Each CDR3 is given with its conserved first and last residue. The order of the fields is J gene, D gene, V gene, clone size, CDR3 DNA, CDR3 protein. The D gene is left open where the match is weak. Part of the rows lack a size; the others show once, few, many or a class for expanded clones.

>TRBJ1-1|TRBD1|TRBV10-1|-
TGCGCCAGCAGTGACCAGGGGGCGGAGAAGACTGAAGCTTTCTTT
CASSDQGAEKTEAFF
>TRBJ2-7|-|TRBV11-2|-
TGTGCCAGCAGCTTAGACTACAGGGACGAGCAGTACTTC
CASSLDYRDEQYF
>TRBJ2-5|-|TRBV5-1|-
TGCGCCAGCAGCTTGCGTCTGGAGACCCAGTACTTC
CASSLRLETQYF
>TRBJ2-1|-|TRBV12-3/TRBV12-4|-
TGTGCCAGCAGTTTAGCAGGGGTGAATGAGCAGTTCTTC
CASSLAGVNEQFF
>TRBJ1-1|-|TRBV27|-
TGTGCCAGCAGTCCAAGGCTTGGGGGTGAAGACACTGAAGCTTTCTTT
CASSPRLGGEDTEAFF
>TRBJ1-5|-|TRBV7-2|-
TGTGCCAGCAGTTATTACCCGGGGGGCGGGCAGCCCCAGCATTTT
CASSYYPGGGQPQHF
>TRBJ1-2|TRBD1|TRBV5-1|-
TGCGCCAGCAGCCCGGGGAGCAGGGGGCAAGGCTACACCTTC
CASSPGSRGQGYTF
>TRBJ2-2|-|TRBV9|-
TGTGCCAGCAGCCGTAAATCGGCCGGGGAGCTGTTTTTT
CASSRKSAGELFF
>TRBJ1-1|-|TRBV5-4|-
TGTGCCAGCAGCGTGGGACGGCTAATGAACACTGAAGCTTTCTTT
CASSVGRLMNTEAFF
>TRBJ1-6|TRBD1|TRBV19|-
TGTGCCAGTAGTAGCCGGGACAGGAATTCACCCCTCCACTTT
CASSSRDRNSPLHF
>TRBJ1-4|-|TRBV30|-
TGTGCCTGGGGTGTTGGTCATGGGGCTAGAAGGGTAGAGGAAAAACTGTTTTTT
CAWGVGHGARRVEEKLFF
>TRBJ2-1|TRBD1|TRBV7-2|-
TGTGCCAGCAGCTTATTCCCTCCCGGGACAGGGTCCTACAATGAGCAGTTCTTC
CASSLFPPGTGSYNEQFF
>TRBJ2-7|-|TRBV27|-
TGTGCCAGCAGTTTATCGATAATGGGGTGGTACGAGCAGTACTTC
CASSLSIMGWYEQYF
>TRBJ2-2|-|TRBV5-5|once
TGTGCCAGCAGCTTGGAAATCTTGAACACCGGGGAGCTGTTTTTT
CASSLEILNTGELFF
>TRBJ2-3|-|TRBV6-5|-
TGTGCCAGCAGTCTCTCGCATGGGACCAATACGCAGTATTTT
CASSLSHGTNTQYF
>TRBJ2-2|TRBD2|TRBV5-1|-
TGCGCCAGCAGCTTTGGCGGGGGGAGGAGCACCGGGGAGCTGTTTTTT
CASSFGGGRSTGELFF
>TRBJ2-3|TRBD2|TRBV29-1|few
TGCAGCTCCAAAGCGGGGCACAGCACAGATACGCAGTATTTT
CSSKAGHSTDTQYF
>TRBJ2-3|-|TRBV3-1/TRBV3-2|-
TGTGCCAGCAGCCAAGATTCCGGACTCCCAGTTACGCAGTATTTT
CASSQDSGLPVTQYF
>TRBJ2-7|-|TRBV11-2|-
TGTGCCAGCAGTAAACTGGGGACCCGACAGTTTTACGAGCAGTACTTC
CASSKLGTRQFYEQYF
>TRBJ2-3|-|TRBV13|-
TGTGCCAGCAGCTTACGAGTGGGACACAGCACAGATACGCAGTATTTT
CASSLRVGHSTDTQYF
>TRBJ1-1|-|TRBV11-2|-
TGTGCCAGCAGCGACATGGTGGGCACTGAAGCTTTCTTT
CASSDMVGTEAFF
>TRBJ1-4|-|TRBV10-3|-
TGTGCCATCAGTGCAACTAATGAAAAACTGTTTTTT
CAISATNEKLFF
>TRBJ1-4|-|TRBV7-2|-
TGTGCCAGCAGCTCCCCGTGGGCTGGTGAAAAACTGTTTTTT
CASSSPWAGEKLFF
>TRBJ2-1|TRBD1|TRBV5-4|-
TGTGCCAGCAGCCCGGGACAGGGAACCTACAATGAGCAGTTCTTC
CASSPGQGTYNEQFF
>TRBJ1-6|-|TRBV12-3/TRBV12-4|-
TGTGCCAGCAGTTCATTCGGTACATCACCCCTCCACTTT
CASSSFGTSPLHF
>TRBJ2-3|-|TRBV4-3|once
TGCGCCAGCAGCCACCTTGCGCGAAGCACAGATACGCAGTATTTT
CASSHLARSTDTQYF
>TRBJ2-7|-|TRBV6-6|-
TGTGCCAGCAGTTATGGTCTCTCCTACGAGCAGTACTTC
CASSYGLSYEQYF